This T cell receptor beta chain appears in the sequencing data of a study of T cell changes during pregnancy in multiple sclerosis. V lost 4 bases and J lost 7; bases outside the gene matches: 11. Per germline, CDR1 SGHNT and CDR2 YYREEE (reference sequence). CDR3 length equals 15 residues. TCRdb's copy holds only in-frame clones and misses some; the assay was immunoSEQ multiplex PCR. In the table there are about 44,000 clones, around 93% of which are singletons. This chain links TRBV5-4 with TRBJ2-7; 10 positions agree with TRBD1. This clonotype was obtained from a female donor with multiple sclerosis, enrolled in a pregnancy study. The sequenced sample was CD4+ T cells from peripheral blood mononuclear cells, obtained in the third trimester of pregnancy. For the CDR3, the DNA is TGTGCCAGCAGCCCCCCGGGACAGGGGAGAAGGGAGCAGTACTTC. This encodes CASSPPGQGRREQYF.